These 19 T cell receptor beta chains were sequenced from one sample in a study of T cells in Graves' hyperthyroidism and ophthalmopathy. Using RNA transcripts as the source, TCR beta CDR3 regions were amplified. The HTBI set primed first-round TCR CDR3 RT-PCR. Each CDR3 protein gets one entry after TCRdb re-called the multiplex PCR reads with MiXCR. This table holds hundreds of thousands of distinct CDR3 sequences, approximately 14% found once. The source material was blood. The receptors were gathered from a young woman with Graves' hyperthyroidism.

CDR3 nucleotide sequence: TGTGCCAGCAGCCCCCGAGGGGGTGCAGATACGCAGTATTTT. Protein sequence: CASSPRGGADTQYF. The chain couples TRBV14 to TRBJ2-3, with a possible D match to TRBD1 (6 bases). Trimming left V 4 bases short and J 4 bases short, with 12 bases between. Germline CDR1 and CDR2: SGHDN and FVKESK. This CDR3 is built from 14 residues.

Remarks on this clonotype: Germline is not matched at one junction end, which may reflect a read error. This sequence joins TRBV5-1 and TRBJ2-1, with 10 bases matching TRBD2. Germline assignment: CDR1 SGHRS and CDR2 YFSETQ. The CDR3 extends over 16 amino acids. The CDR3 spells CASSAGLAGVNNEQFF. The DNA for the CDR3 is TGTGCCAGCAGCGCCGGGCTAGCGGGAGTTAACAATGAGCAGTTCTTC.

Ten or more counts support this clonotype. The rearrangement joins TRBV7-2 to TRBJ2-3; no clear D. Germline V CDR1 and CDR2: SGHTA, FQGNSA. CDR3 length: 11 amino acids. V dropped 4 bases and J dropped 3 bases, with 2 bases sitting between them. The CDR3 sequence: CASSWTDTQYF. The CDR3 DNA reads as TGTGCCAGCAGCTGGACAGATACGCAGTATTTT.

V usage is TRBV4-1 and J usage is TRBJ2-3; TRBD1 is a possible D gene (5 bases). V was cut by 3 bases and J by 6 bases, with 13 bases left in between. There are 14 residues in the CDR3. CDR1 and CDR2 (germline): MGHRA, YSYEKL. The CDR3 loop reads CASSQPGMRDTQYF. In DNA form, the CDR3 reads TGCGCCAGCAGCCAGCCAGGGATGAGGGATACGCAGTATTTT.

As concerns this clonotype: One base away lies a much larger clone, so this may be a sequencing read error. As the CDR3 is not closed by the conserved phenylalanine or tryptophan, this likely results from a read error. The chain links TRBV28 to TRBJ1-1; D not certain. Trimming left V 7 bases short and J 4 bases short, with 16 bases between. Germline V gene sequence: CDR1 MDHEN, CDR2 SYDVKM. This CDR3 has 14 amino acids. The CDR3 DNA sequence: TGTGCCAGCATCTCCGGGATAGGTTTCACTGAAGCTTTCCTT. Amino acids: CASISGIGFTEAFL.

This clonotype was seen many times. The germline gene is not matched at one end of the junction; a read error may be the cause. The chain links TRBV30 to TRBJ2-7; D is unresolved. Germline V gene data show CDR1 as GTSNPN and CDR2 as SVGIG (reference sequence). This CDR3 is 13 amino acids long. CDR3 protein: CTWSVQQNYEQYF. The DNA of the CDR3 is TGTACCTGGAGTGTACAACAGAACTACGAGCAGTACTTC. Filled out from reference TRBV30 and TRBJ2-7, the complete variable domain reads SQTIHQWPATLVQPVGSPLSLECTVEGTSNPNLYWYRQAAGRGLQLLFYSVGIGQISSEVPQNLSASRPQDRQFILSSKKLLLSDSGFYLCTWSVQQNYEQYFGPGTRLTVT.

This clonotype showed up just a few times. V is TRBV19 and J is TRBJ2-5, with TRBD2 matching 8 bases. The V segment lost 8 bases and the J segment 3 bases; nucleotides outside the gene matches: 11. There are 15 residues in the CDR3. Germline assignment: CDR1 LNHDA and CDR2 SQIVND (reference sequence). CDR3 in DNA: TGTGCCAGTTCCAGTCCCGGCGGGAGGAAAGAGACCCAGTACTTC. Translated, it gives CASSSPGGRKETQYF.

This clonotype appeared a few times. The chain joins TRBV28 to TRBJ2-5; no reliable D call. This CDR3 has 16 residues. The germline V and J ends were trimmed by 3 bases and 5 bases, with 19 bases remaining between them. Looked up from germline, CDR1 is MDHEN and CDR2 is SYDVKM. The DNA of the CDR3 is TGTGCCAGCAGTTTGCCCCGATCCGATTTCGGGGAGACCCAGTACTTC. Amino acids: CASSLPRSDFGETQYF.

This clonotype came up once. This chain links TRBV11-2 with TRBJ2-1; no definite D call. Trimming removed 0 bases at V and 10 bases at J, with 10 bases between. Per germline, CDR1 SGHAT and CDR2 FQNNGV. The CDR3 has 13 amino acids. CDR3 DNA: TGTGCCAGCAGCTTAGATATGGGAAGAGAGCAGTTCTTC. It is translated as CASSLDMGREQFF.

This clonotype appeared a few times. The chain is built from TRBV20-1 and TRBJ1-5; D is unresolved. Between the trimmed V and J ends, which lost 0 bases and 0 bases, there was a span of 6 bases. The CDR3 covers 14 residues. Germline CDR1 and CDR2: DFQATT and SNEGSKA (reference sequence). CDR3 residues: CSAREADSNQPQHF. In DNA, the CDR3 is TGCAGTGCTAGAGAGGCGGATAGCAATCAGCCCCAGCATTTT.

This clonotype was recorded many times. The rearrangement uses TRBV20-1 and TRBJ1-1; tentatively, D is TRBD1 (5 bases). The CDR3 totals 14 residues. The germline V and J ends were trimmed by 3 bases and 2 bases, with 13 bases remaining between them. The germline CDR1 and CDR2 sequences are DFQATT and SNEGSKA (reference sequence). CDR3 DNA sequence: TGCAGTGCTAGTAGGGGCAACATAAACACTGAAGCTTTCTTT. It codes for CSASRGNINTEAFF.

This clonotype was seen a handful of times. One end of the junction is discordant with germline, which a read error may explain. V is TRBV27 and J is TRBJ2-2, with D perhaps TRBD2 (6 bases). Germline CDR1 and CDR2: MNHEY and SMNVEV (reference sequence). The CDR3 extends over 16 amino acids. The CDR3 bases are TGTGCCAGCAGTTTATTCCCAGGAATGGGCACCGGGGGGCTGTTTTTT. This gives the protein CASSLFPGMGTGGLFF.

This clonotype has a handful of counts. The chain couples TRBV7-2 to TRBJ2-1; D is undetermined. This CDR3 region has 13 residues. The V end lost 7 bases, the J end lost 1 base, and 8 bases lay between the germline ends. Germline CDR1 and CDR2: SGHTA and FQGNSA. The CDR3 nucleotides read TGTGCCAGCAAAAGTTCTTCCTACAATGAGCAGTTCTTC. Amino acid sequence: CASKSSSYNEQFF.

This clonotype has more than one count but fewer than ten. The rearrangement links TRBV6-1 to TRBJ1-6; D gene uncertain. Germline CDR1 MNHNS, CDR2 SASEGT. CDR3 length equals 13 residues. Trimming pared 4 bases from V and 8 bases from J, leaving 9 bases between. The CDR3 bases are TGTGCCAGCAGTGTACGACTTTATTCACCCCTCCACTTT. Translation: CASSVRLYSPLHF.

V is TRBV5-1 and J is TRBJ2-1; the match to TRBD2 covers 12 bases. V lost 4 bases to trimming and J lost 9 bases; unmatched junction nucleotides: 14. CDR1 and CDR2 (germline): SGHRS, YFSETQ. This CDR3 spans 17 amino acids. The CDR3 bases are TGCGCCAGCAGCCGGACCAAGACTAGCGGGAGAGAAGGTGAGCAGTTCTTC. Translation: CASSRTKTSGREGEQFF.

This clonotype was seen at least ten times. The V gene is TRBV6-1, the J gene TRBJ2-2, with 7 bases fitting TRBD2. J gave up 4 bases and V 10 bases, and 9 bases lay outside the gene matches. The CDR3 is made up of 14 amino acids. Germline lookup yields CDR1 MNHNS and CDR2 SASEGT. The CDR3 region has the DNA TGTGCCATCGCGGAGAGCGGGGCCACCGGGGAGCTGTTTTTT. This encodes CAIAESGATGELFF.

This clonotype was observed a handful of times. The V gene is TRBV7-9, the J gene TRBJ2-1; 7 nucleotides match TRBD2. Germline V lookup: CDR1 SEHNR, CDR2 FQNEAQ (reference sequence). The ends lost 3 bases at V and 8 bases at J; junction bases unmatched: 7. CDR3 length: 14 residues. CDR3 coding DNA: TGTGCCAGCAGCTTTTTTGGTGGGGGGGATGAGCAGTTCTTC. This sequence encodes CASSFFGGGDEQFF.

This clonotype was seen many times. The rearrangement uses TRBV12-3 or TRBV12-4 and TRBJ1-1; TRBD1 matches at 7 bases. The CDR3 covers 15 residues. V gave up 6 bases and J gave up 1 base; unmatched junction bases: 8. The CDR3, as DNA: TGTGCCAGCAGCCTTCGACAGGGAAGGAACACTGAAGCTTTCTTT. This gives the protein CASSLRQGRNTEAFF.

Many counts were recorded for this clonotype. The gene calls are TRBV2 and TRBJ1-4; unclear D gene. V was cut by 7 bases and J by 3 bases, with 15 bases left in between. Germline-derived CDR1 and CDR2 are SNHLY and FYNNEI. The CDR3 runs to 15 residues. The CDR3 reads CASNPFGQPNEKLFF. The CDR3 DNA reads as TGTGCCAGCAACCCATTCGGGCAGCCTAATGAAAAACTGTTTTTT.